These T cell receptor beta chains were read from a single sample in a study of vaccination effects on CD4 cells after COVID-19. Their specific antigens are unknown. Using immunoSEQ multiplex PCR, the repertoire was profiled, and TCRdb retains in-frame clones only, with some absent. The sample contains approximately 29,000 clones, 72% of which appear only once. Sequencing used CD4+ T cells from PBMCs cultured with a peptide pool, obtained before COVID-19 vaccination. The receptors derive from a human donor who had a prior SARS-CoV-2 infection. Each CDR3 is given with its conserved first and last residue. The D gene is left open where the match is weak. Where a row states a size, it is once, few, many or the class of an expanded clone; other rows omit it.

D gene	V gene	J gene	clone size	CDR3 protein	CDR3 DNA
TRBD1	TRBV10-1	TRBJ1-1	NA	CASSQDGQGPVGTNTEAFF	TGCGCCAGCAGTCAAGATGGACAGGGGCCGGTAGGTACAAACACTGAAGCTTTCTTT
NA	TRBV7-9	TRBJ2-7	NA	CASSDLRGAEEQYF	TGTGCCAGCAGCGACCTCCGGGGGGCTGAGGAGCAGTACTTC
TRBD1	TRBV4-2	TRBJ1-5	NA	CASSQGGQGARPQHF	TGTGCCAGCAGCCAGGGGGGACAGGGGGCGAGGCCCCAGCATTTT
TRBD1	TRBV11-3	TRBJ1-1	NA	CASSLTQGRGTEAFF	TGTGCCAGCAGCTTAACACAGGGGAGAGGGACTGAAGCTTTCTTT
NA	TRBV6-1	TRBJ1-4	NA	CASTQGATNEKLFF	TGTGCCAGCACCCAGGGTGCAACTAATGAAAAACTGTTTTTT
NA	TRBV6-2/TRBV6-3	TRBJ2-3	NA	CASSYSQLIDTQYF	TGTGCCAGCAGTTACTCCCAGCTGATAGATACGCAGTATTTT
NA	TRBV5-6	TRBJ2-5	NA	CASSLGPGGETQYF	TGTGCCAGCAGCTTGGGACCCGGAGGAGAGACCCAGTACTTC
NA	TRBV5-1	TRBJ2-5	NA	CASSLAETQYF	TGCGCCAGCAGCTTGGCGGAGACCCAGTACTTC
NA	TRBV5-6	TRBJ2-3	NA	CASSPWVAASTDTQYF	TGTGCCAGCAGCCCTTGGGTAGCGGCAAGCACAGATACGCAGTATTTT
NA	TRBV5-1	TRBJ2-1	NA	CASSLATGFSYNEQFF	TGCGCCAGCAGCTTGGCCACGGGTTTCTCCTACAATGAGCAGTTCTTC
NA	TRBV30	TRBJ1-2	NA	CAWSLGVGYGYTF	TGTGCCTGGAGTTTGGGGGTAGGGTATGGCTACACCTTC
TRBD2	TRBV3-1/TRBV3-2	TRBJ2-7	NA	CASSPSGTSGRGEQYF	TGTGCCAGCAGCCCTTCCGGGACTAGCGGGAGGGGCGAGCAGTACTTC
NA	TRBV11-3	TRBJ1-1	NA	CASSFFDRHTEAFF	TGTGCCAGCAGCTTCTTCGACAGGCACACTGAAGCTTTCTTT
TRBD2	TRBV19	TRBJ2-7	few	CASSNVAGGLEQYF	TGTGCCAGTAGTAATGTTGCGGGAGGGTTAGAGCAGTACTTC
NA	TRBV5-5	TRBJ2-7	NA	CASSLNFGLDEQYF	TGTGCCAGCAGCTTGAATTTTGGTCTCGACGAGCAGTACTTC
TRBD1	TRBV7-9	TRBJ2-5	NA	CASSFAGTGFGETQYF	TGTGCCAGCAGCTTCGCCGGGACAGGATTTGGAGAGACCCAGTACTTC
TRBD1	TRBV3-1/TRBV3-2	TRBJ1-4	NA	CASSHRTGGDEKLFF	TGTGCCAGCAGCCATCGGACAGGGGGCGATGAAAAACTGTTTTTT
NA	TRBV18	TRBJ1-2	NA	CASSPGEVLYGYTF	TGTGCCAGCTCACCCGGGGAGGTTTTATATGGCTACACCTTC
NA	TRBV7-2	TRBJ2-3	NA	CASSFNRGDTQYF	TGTGCCAGCAGCTTTAACAGAGGAGATACGCAGTATTTT
NA	TRBV3-1/TRBV3-2	TRBJ2-7	NA	CASSLQPPGIGEQYF	TGTGCCAGCAGCCTACAGCCCCCTGGAATCGGCGAGCAGTACTTC
NA	TRBV5-6	TRBJ1-5	few	CASSLGPGEQPQHF	TGTGCCAGCAGCTTGGGACCAGGGGAGCAGCCCCAGCATTTT